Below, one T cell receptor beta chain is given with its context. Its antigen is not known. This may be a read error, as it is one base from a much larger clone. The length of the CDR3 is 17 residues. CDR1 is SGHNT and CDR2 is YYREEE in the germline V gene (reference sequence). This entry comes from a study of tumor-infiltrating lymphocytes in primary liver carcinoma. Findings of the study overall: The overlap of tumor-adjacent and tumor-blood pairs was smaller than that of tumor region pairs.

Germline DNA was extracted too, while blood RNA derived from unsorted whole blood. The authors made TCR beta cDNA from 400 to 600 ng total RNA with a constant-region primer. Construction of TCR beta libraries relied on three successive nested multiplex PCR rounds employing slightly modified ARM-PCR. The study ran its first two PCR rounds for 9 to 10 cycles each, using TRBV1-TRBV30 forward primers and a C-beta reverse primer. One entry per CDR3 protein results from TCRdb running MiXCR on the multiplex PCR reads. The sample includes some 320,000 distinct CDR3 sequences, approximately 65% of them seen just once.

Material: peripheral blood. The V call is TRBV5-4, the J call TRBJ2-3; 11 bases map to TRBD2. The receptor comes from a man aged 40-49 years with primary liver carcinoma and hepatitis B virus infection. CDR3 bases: TGTGCCAGCAGCTTAATGACTAGCGGGATGATCACAAATACGCAGTATTTT. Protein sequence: CASSLMTSGMITNTQYF.